This TCR beta chain emerged from a study of cytomegalovirus exposure and HLA in healthy donors. As for this clone: Its antigen is as yet unknown.

The CDR3 loop spans 11 amino acids. Trimming at V came to 4 bases and at J to 12 bases, leaving 0 bases not matched to a gene. Germline assignment: CDR1 MDHEN and CDR2 SYDVKM. A multiplex PCR was run with 60 Vbeta primers and 13 Jbeta primers. The protocol was immunoSEQ multiplex PCR, while the TCRdb copy is restricted to in-frame clones and leaves out a portion. The sample includes around 81,000 clones, under 70% of them seen just once. Study conclusions and caveats: The majority of CMV-associated TCR beta chains were reported as apparently HLA-restricted in a later analysis. In vitro testing confirmed a few CMV-associated chains as specific for CMV antigens.

The sequenced sample was PBMCs. The TCR was taken from a man aged 25 to 40 in good health and CMV-seropositive. The V and J genes are TRBV28 and TRBJ2-1; the match to TRBD2 covers 10 bases. CDR3 nucleotide sequence: TGTGCCAGCAGTTCTAGCGGGAGGCAGTTCTTC. Amino acids: CASSSSGRQFF.